The 5 T cell receptor beta chains presented below share a single source sample, sequenced in a study of long-term antiretroviral therapy in people with HIV. Researchers ran immunoSEQ v3.0 at survey level. Repertoires were generated with immunoSEQ multiplex PCR, while TCRdb's copy carries only in-frame clones and drops some. The data contain about 28,000 clones, about 95% of them singletons. The material was unsorted PBMCs, obtained around 6 years after starting antiretroviral therapy. The receptors originated from a man aged 30 to 39 with HIV.

This sequence joins TRBV15 and TRBJ2-7, with no clear D. V lost 8 bases and J lost 0, with 11 bases in between. The CDR3 is 13 amino acids. Germline CDR1 and CDR2: LNHNV and YYDKDF (reference sequence). CDR3 DNA: TGTGCCACCTCTACCCCCAGCTCCTACGAGCAGTACTTC. It codes for CATSTPSSYEQYF.

The CDR3 DNA follows: TGTGCCAGCAGCCCCGGTGGGGGGCGCAATGAGCAGTTCTTC. Translation gives CASSPGGGRNEQFF. The V call is TRBV5-4, the J call TRBJ2-1; D assignment may be TRBD1 or TRBD2 (6 bases each). CDR1 is SGHNT and CDR2 is YYREEE in the germline V gene (reference sequence). With 4 bases removed from V and 6 bases from J, the gap between germline ends came to 14 bases. The CDR3 consists of 14 residues.

In DNA, the CDR3 is TGTGCCAGCAGCCAAACCCTGGGACAGTTTTATGGCTACACCTTC. Translating it yields CASSQTLGQFYGYTF. The chain employs TRBV4-2 and TRBJ1-2, with TRBD1 matching over 7 bases. V shed 2 bases, J shed 5 bases, and the junction held 8 bases outside the gene matches. CDR1 and CDR2 (germline): LGHNA, YNFKEQ. The CDR3 totals 15 residues.

The CDR3 is CASSPGLAAQETQYF. For the CDR3, the DNA is TGTGCCAGCAGCCCGGGACTAGCGGCTCAAGAGACCCAGTACTTC. The chain combines TRBV7-8 with TRBJ2-5, with TRBD2 identical over 11 bases. The J segment lost 2 bases and the V segment lost 5 bases, leaving 4 bases of the junction unmatched. This CDR3 contains 15 residues. CDR1 and CDR2 from the germline V gene are SGHVS and FQNEAQ. The full variable domain, in which reference TRBV7-8 and TRBJ2-5 provide the parts outside the CDR3, is GAGVSQSPRYKVAKRGQDVALRCDPISGHVSLFWYQQALGQGPEFLTYFQNEAQLDKSGLPSDRFFAERPEGSVSTLKIQRTQQEDSAVYLCASSPGLAAQETQYFGPGTRLLVL.

The chain couples TRBV10-3 to TRBJ2-7; TRBD1 agrees at 9 bases. The CDR3 spans 17 residues. V lost 7 bases, J lost 0 bases, and 13 bases stayed unmatched. Per germline, CDR1 ENHRY and CDR2 SYGVKD. Here the CDR3 reads CAIKAPGQGDHSYEQYF. DNA for the CDR3: TGTGCCATCAAGGCGCCGGGACAGGGAGATCACTCCTACGAGCAGTACTTC.